This T cell receptor (beta chain) was sequenced during a study of control samples from healthy donors and cancer patients. This clone was counted only a few times. Using immunoSEQ multiplex PCR, the repertoire was profiled, and TCRdb retains in-frame clones only, with some absent. The table has about 140,000 clones, 80% to 90% seen once. The receptor was derived from a man between 18 and 29 years old in good health. What was sequenced was blood.

Here the CDR3 DNA reads TGTGCCTGGAAACGGGAAAACACCGGGGAGCTGTTTTTT. Encoded protein: CAWKRENTGELFF. The rearrangement joins TRBV30 to TRBJ2-2, with D possibly being TRBD2 (5 bases). The germline V and J ends were trimmed by 4 bases and 2 bases, with 8 bases remaining between them. Germline V gene sequence: CDR1 GTSNPN, CDR2 SVGIG (reference sequence). This CDR3 has 13 residues.